The clone carrying this TCR beta chain was seen repeatedly, ten times or more. The data belong to a study of early T cells in non-severe SARS-CoV-2 infection. TCRdb redid the calling of the 5' RACE reads with MiXCR, one entry per CDR3 protein. The top ten hold approximately 10% of the sample, which has some 29,000 distinct CDR3 sequences, roughly 5.1% seen once. Sequenced sample: whole blood. The receptor was isolated from an adult who was a healthcare worker with PCR-confirmed SARS-CoV-2 infection or an uninfected control (not recorded which).

The DNA for the CDR3 is TGCAGTGCTAGCAGGGTCTATAATTCACCCCTCCACTTT. This gives the protein CSASRVYNSPLHF. The gene calls are TRBV20-1 and TRBJ1-6, with TRBD1 as a possible D gene (5 bases). The CDR3 contains 13 residues. Germline-derived CDR1 and CDR2 are DFQATT and SNEGSKA (reference sequence). V lost 3 bases, J lost 3 bases, and 6 bases lay in between.